By sample share, the clone carrying this T cell receptor (beta chain) is medium-sized. As yet, its antigen is unknown. As to treatment: roughly 10-day PBMC culture with coronavirus spike peptide pools or control peptides (ViraFEST assay). ViraFEST enlarged antigen-specific T cell populations with peptide pools and afterwards sequenced TCRs. This sample is part of a study of vaccination and CD4 T cells after COVID-19. Overall study: Researchers treated cells with overlapping spike peptides taken from SARS-CoV-2, HCoV-NL63, HCoV-OC43 and HCoV-229E. Broader study findings: Convalescent patients had a median around 86% of reactive clones appearing only post-vaccination. Spike mono-reactivity was shown by 304 of 307 vaccine-specific clones in convalescent patients.

After removal of 0 bases from V and 5 bases from J, the junction contained 13 bases not matched to a gene. This CDR3 spans 17 amino acids. CDR1 and CDR2 from the germline V gene are DFQATT and SNEGSKA (reference sequence). The Oncomine TCR Beta short-read assay sequenced DNA from cultured CD4+ T cells. TCRdb passed the PCR reads through MiXCR, listing each CDR3 protein once. The sample includes thousands of distinct CDR3 sequences, about 20% of them seen just once. The sequences come from CD4+ T cells from blood, cultured in vitro, collected after SARS-CoV-2 vaccination. J is TRBJ1-2 and V is TRBV20-1; 9 nucleotides align to TRBD1. The origin of this receptor is a human donor who had recovered from COVID-19. The CDR3 is CSARDLGQGFGGYGYTF. The CDR3 region has the DNA TGCAGTGCTAGAGATCTGGGACAGGGATTCGGAGGGTATGGCTACACCTTC.